Listed below are T cell receptor beta chains from one sample, sequenced in a study of T-cell reconstitution after alpha-beta-depleted transplantation in children. TCRdb passed the PCR reads through MiXCR, listing each CDR3 protein once. Seen here are roughly 150,000 distinct CDR3 sequences, around 10% observed once, and the top ten hold roughly 13%. Specimen: PBMCs, collected before TCRalphabeta/CD19-depleted stem cell transplant. Receptors were obtained from a boy aged 2 to 9 with acute myeloid leukemia, due to receive a stem cell transplant. The CDR3 runs from the conserved cysteine through the conserved F or W. Each record gives: D gene, J gene, V gene, CDR3 protein. The D gene is left open where the match is weak.

>TRBD2|TRBJ2-3|TRBV12-3/TRBV12-4
CASSLWAGEDTQYF
>-|TRBJ1-4|TRBV7-9
CASSLGSGREKLFF
>TRBD2|TRBJ2-3|TRBV10-2
CASSISGSTDTQYF
>-|TRBJ1-5|TRBV5-1
CASSLEGTQPQHF
>TRBD2|TRBJ2-1|TRBV20-1
CSAYLTSGRLYEQFF
>-|TRBJ2-3|TRBV7-2
CASSPRTYTDTQYF
>-|TRBJ2-5|TRBV4-1
CASSQGQAPETQYF
>-|TRBJ1-2|TRBV5-1
CASSRTSALDGYTF
>-|TRBJ1-2|TRBV7-9
CASSSPLEGNYGYTF
>TRBD1|TRBJ2-2|TRBV12-3/TRBV12-4
CASWGATGGAGNTGELFF
>TRBD1|TRBJ1-2|TRBV7-9
CASSYDWTGRPGYTF
>TRBD2|TRBJ2-7|TRBV27
CASSFPGTSFGEQYF
>-|TRBJ2-1|TRBV5-1
CASSGPGGVMNEQFF
>-|TRBJ1-5|TRBV6-1
CASILHGGKNQPQHF
>-|TRBJ1-5|TRBV10-2
CASSGLGELSNQPQHF
>-|TRBJ2-5|TRBV3-1
CASSPPSGGQTQYF
>-|TRBJ1-2|TRBV28
CASSFAYPRPGLALRGYTF
>-|TRBJ1-4|TRBV18
CASSPLWQGEGKLFF
>-|TRBJ1-1|TRBV2
CASSEALGGENLNTEAFF
>TRBD1|TRBJ2-1|TRBV5-1
CASVEGTQGENEQFF